This T cell receptor (beta chain) originates from a study of blood T cells in healthy people across ages. Study findings and constraints: The unsorted PBMCs prevented any conclusive comparison of naive versus antigen-experienced cells.

This clonotype was seen many times. The antigen is undetermined. V was pared by 5 bases and J by 4 bases, with 2 bases of the junction left unmatched. Looked up from germline, CDR1 is DFQATT and CDR2 is SNEGSKA (reference sequence). The CDR3 contains 11 residues. Total RNA amounts of at least 5.5 micrograms were extracted per sample. Primed by a sample-barcoded 5' primer and a J-beta primer mix, a second PCR proceeded for roughly 7 to 11 cycles. MiXCR, run by TCRdb on the 5' RACE reads, gives a single entry per CDR3 protein. The sample includes some 1.7 million distinct CDR3 sequences, 28% seen only once; the top ten take about 8%.

Source material: blood. The clonotype comes from a woman aged 30 to 39 in good health. The gene calls are TRBV20-1 and TRBJ2-7; TRBD2 aligns across 7 bases. The CDR3 DNA reads as TGCAGTGCTTACGGGGGGTACGAGCAGTACTTC. This sequence encodes CSAYGGYEQYF.